This T cell receptor beta chain was profiled in a study of shared clonotypes between healthy human individuals. Naive CD4+ cells were CD45RA-selected; the remaining cells were memory. At deep level, the assay was performed. The method was immunoSEQ multiplex PCR; TCRdb's version includes in-frame clones alone and lacks a portion of them. Seen here are under 1,100,000 clones, about 70% observed once, and the top ten hold roughly 1.5%. The CDR3 totals 15 residues. Between the trimmed V and J ends, which lost 3 bases and 4 bases, there was a span of 14 bases. CDR1 and CDR2 from the germline V gene are SGDLS and YYNGEE.

Sequencing used memory CD4+ T cells sorted from blood. Subset noted: CD45RA-negative fraction. V is TRBV9 and J is TRBJ2-1, with a possible D match to TRBD2 (6 bases). The TCR comes from a man aged 18 to 30 in good health. In DNA, the CDR3 is TGTGCCAGCAGCGCAAGGGACTCCCTATACAATGAGCAGTTCTTC. Amino acid sequence: CASSARDSLYNEQFF.